These 8 T cell receptor beta chains were all obtained from the same sample, sequenced in a study of cytomegalovirus exposure and HLA in healthy donors. 60 Vbeta and 13 Jbeta primers were used in PCR. The assay was immunoSEQ multiplex PCR, and TCRdb's table has in-frame clones only and misses some. The repertoire includes about 130,000 clones, approximately 85% of them detected once, and more than 1.5% sits in the top ten. Sequencing input: PBMCs. The source is a boy younger than 18 in good health and CMV-seronegative.

A few counts support this clone. The chain recombines TRBV9 with TRBJ2-7; no clear D. The CDR3 is made up of 15 amino acids. The germline V and J ends were trimmed by 0 bases and 7 bases, with 17 bases remaining between them. Germline loops: CDR1 SGDLS, CDR2 YYNGEE. The CDR3 loop is CASSVAGTPMEEQYF. CDR3 coding DNA: TGTGCCAGCAGCGTAGCCGGCACACCCATGGAGGAGCAGTACTTC.

The sample holds a few counts of this clone. The chain employs TRBV6-5 and TRBJ2-7; D remains unclear. Trimming left V 7 bases short and J 2 bases short, with 9 bases between. Germline loops: CDR1 MNHEY, CDR2 SVGAGI. This CDR3 region has 12 residues. The chain's CDR3 is CASIAPTYEQYF. The DNA of the CDR3 is TGTGCCAGCATTGCGCCCACCTACGAGCAGTACTTC.

There are a few counts of this clone. The gene calls are TRBV6-5 and TRBJ2-7; possibly TRBD2 for D (5 bases). The CDR3 consists of 16 residues. The ends were cut back, 2 bases at V and 1 base at J, with 15 bases in the middle. Germline V gene data show CDR1 as MNHEY and CDR2 as SVGAGI. The CDR3 sequence is CASSYRAGKRSYEQYF. The DNA for the CDR3 is TGTGCCAGCAGTTACCGCGCTGGAAAGCGGTCCTACGAGCAGTACTTC.

The genes are TRBV7-3 and TRBJ1-2; 11 positions agree with TRBD1. Germline V gene data show CDR1 as SGHTA and CDR2 as FQGTGA. The CDR3 covers 16 residues. Trimming at V came to 5 bases and at J to 8 bases, leaving 13 bases not matched to a gene. CDR3 residues: CASSELGQGESGGYTF. In nucleotides, the CDR3 is TGTGCCAGCAGCGAGCTGGGACAGGGGGAATCGGGAGGCTACACCTTC.

The CDR3 DNA is TGTGCCAGCAAAAGGAAGGGAGCCCCGACTGAAGCTTTCTTT. It encodes CASKRKGAPTEAFF. The chain is built from TRBV6-5 and TRBJ1-1; D is unresolved. This CDR3 comprises 14 residues. The germline gives CDR1 MNHEY, CDR2 SVGAGI. Deletions cut 7 bases from V and 5 bases from J, with 17 bases between.

This chain links TRBV6-1 with TRBJ1-3; tentative D call: TRBD1 (5 bases). Germline values: CDR1 MNHNS, CDR2 SASEGT. The CDR3 consists of 15 residues. The V and J ends lost 6 bases and 6 bases respectively, with 18 bases between them. CDR3 sequence reads: CASSEWGGKENTIYF. CDR3 nucleotides: TGTGCCAGCAGCGAATGGGGGGGAAAAGAAAACACCATATATTTT.

CDR3 DNA: TGTGCCAGCAGTCACGGGACATCATACGAGCAGTACTTC. This sequence encodes CASSHGTSYEQYF. The chain couples TRBV25-1 to TRBJ2-5; weak D call: TRBD1 (6 bases). The J call may be incorrect, as the DNA end agrees better with TRBJ2-7. Germline V CDR1 and CDR2: MGHDK, SYGVNS. The CDR3 covers 13 residues.

The chain is built from TRBV2 and TRBJ2-7; D perhaps matches TRBD1 (5 bases). CDR3 length: 12 amino acids. Deletions cut 6 bases from V and 1 base from J, with 7 bases between. Germline loops: CDR1 SNHLY, CDR2 FYNNEI. The CDR3 DNA reads as TGTGCCAGCAGACAGGAATCCTACGAGCAGTACTTC. Translation: CASRQESYEQYF.